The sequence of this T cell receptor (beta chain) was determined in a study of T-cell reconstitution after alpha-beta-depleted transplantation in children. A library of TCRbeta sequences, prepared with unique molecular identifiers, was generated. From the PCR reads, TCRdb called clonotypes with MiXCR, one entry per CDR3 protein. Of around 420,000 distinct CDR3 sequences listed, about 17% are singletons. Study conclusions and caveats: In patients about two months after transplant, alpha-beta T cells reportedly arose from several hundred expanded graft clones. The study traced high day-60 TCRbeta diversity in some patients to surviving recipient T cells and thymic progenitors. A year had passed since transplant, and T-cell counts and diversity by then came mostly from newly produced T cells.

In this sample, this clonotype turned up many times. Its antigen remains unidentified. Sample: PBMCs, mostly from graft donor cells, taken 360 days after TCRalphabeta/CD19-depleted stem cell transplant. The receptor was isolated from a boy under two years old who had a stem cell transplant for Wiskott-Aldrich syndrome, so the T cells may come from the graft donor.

The CDR3 loop is CASSLVGVSSYNEQFF. CDR3 nucleotides: TGCGCCAGCAGCTTGGTTGGAGTATCATCCTACAATGAGCAGTTCTTC. V usage is TRBV5-1 and J usage is TRBJ2-1; no reliable D call. CDR3 length: 16 amino acids. Germline values: CDR1 SGHRS, CDR2 YFSETQ. The V and J ends lost 0 bases and 1 base respectively, with 11 bases between them.